This TCR beta chain was captured by sequencing in a study of blood T cell repertoires in COVID-19. Study-level information: COVID-19 samples from acute and convalescent phases originated in the United States, Italy and Spain. T cells, B-cell-depleted T cells, or PBMCs supplied cDNA or gDNA.

Looked up from germline, CDR1 is SGHRS and CDR2 is YFSETQ. Trimming removed 2 bases from V and 5 bases from J, with 13 bases in between. The CDR3 extends over 15 amino acids. Original handling: Amplification of reference gene primers was used by the study to estimate nucleated cell counts. The assay was immunoSEQ multiplex PCR, and TCRdb's table has in-frame clones only and misses some. V and J calls plus clone size are reproduced from that table; the DNA served to infer D and trimming. The sample includes tens of thousands of clones, 75% to 90% of them seen just once. This TCR was sampled from a woman aged 55-70 years with acute or convalescent COVID-19. The chain joins TRBV5-1 to TRBJ2-2; tentatively, D is TRBD2 (5 bases). Sequences were obtained from peripheral blood. The CDR3 sequence is CASSLIKRGTGELFF. CDR3 DNA: TGCGCCAGCAGCTTAATTAAACGCGGGACCGGGGAGCTGTTTTTT.